This paragraph reports one TCR beta chain. Trimming took 4 bases from V and 2 from J; bases not matched to a gene: 11. This CDR3 spans 18 amino acids. Germline CDR1 SGHRS, CDR2 YFSETQ. This sample is drawn from a study of T cells and copy number aberrations in small-cell lung cancer. Assay: immunoSEQ multiplex PCR; the TCRdb copy retains only in-frame clones and omits some. Of about 7,500 clones listed, approximately 80% are singletons. No donor received preoperative chemotherapy or radiotherapy, or immunotherapy before or after surgery. Normal lung samples lay at least 2 cm from the tumor margin. The sample comprised normal tissue next to the tumor. The chain has TRBV5-1 and TRBJ2-1; 11 bases line up with TRBD2. The sequence derives from a woman between 45 and 65 years old with small cell lung cancer. The CDR3 is CASSAPGLAALTYNEQFF. The CDR3 DNA sequence: TGCGCCAGCAGCGCACCGGGACTAGCGGCTCTAACCTACAATGAGCAGTTCTTC.